Following are 30 T cell receptor beta chains from one sample sequenced in a study of T-cell reconstitution after alpha-beta-depleted transplantation in children. Unique molecular identifiers were built into the TCRbeta library. One entry per CDR3 protein results from TCRdb running MiXCR on the PCR reads. The sample lists fewer than 120,000 distinct CDR3 sequences, approximately 10% occurring once. Sample: PBMCs from the stem cell graft donor, taken from the stem cell graft. The receptors come from a human donor who donated a stem cell graft to a child with acute lymphoblastic leukemia.

The table lists this clonotype with many counts. This rearrangement joins TRBV12-3 or TRBV12-4 to TRBJ2-5; D unclear. This CDR3 comprises 14 residues. The V end was cut by 3 bases, the J end by 2 bases, with 10 bases between. CDR3 DNA sequence: TGTGCCAGCAGTTTTTGGGAAGGGCAAGAGACCCAGTACTTC. Protein sequence: CASSFWEGQETQYF.

This clonotype was seen at least ten times. This chain connects TRBV18 to TRBJ2-1; 11 nucleotides match TRBD2. This CDR3 spans 16 amino acids. The ends lost 3 bases at V and 7 bases at J; junction bases unmatched: 8. CDR1 and CDR2 (germline): KGHSH, LQKENI. The DNA for the CDR3 is TGTGCCAGCTCACCGCTGGGACTAGCGGCGGGGAATGAGCAGTTCTTC. Protein sequence: CASSPLGLAAGNEQFF.

Many counts were recorded for this clonotype. The J gene is TRBJ2-2, the V gene TRBV6-2 or TRBV6-3; 7 bases line up with TRBD1. The CDR3 consists of 15 residues. Germline loops: CDR1 MNHEY, CDR2 SVGEGT. The J segment lost 4 bases and the V segment lost 6 bases, leaving 8 bases of the junction unmatched. The CDR3 sequence: CASSSSGQPTGELFF. CDR3 sequence (DNA): TGTGCCAGCAGCTCCTCGGGACAGCCCACCGGGGAGCTGTTTTTT.

Many counts were recorded for this clonotype. The chain uses TRBV20-1 and TRBJ2-7, with TRBD2 matching 11 bases. The CDR3 spans 14 residues. Trimming at V came to 6 bases and at J to 0 bases, leaving 4 bases not matched to a gene. CDR1 is DFQATT and CDR2 is SNEGSKA in the germline V gene (reference sequence). The CDR3: CSARLAGSSYEQYF. CDR3 nucleotides: TGCAGTGCCCGACTAGCGGGGTCCTCCTACGAGCAGTACTTC.

This clonotype showed up many times. The V call is TRBV3-1, the J call TRBJ2-1; TRBD1 matches at 11 bases. This CDR3 is built from 15 residues. The V gene's germline CDR1 is LGHDT and CDR2 YNNKEL (reference sequence). The V segment lost 6 bases and the J segment 7 bases; nucleotides outside the gene matches: 8. CDR3 sequence: CASSLIGQGANEQFF. DNA for the CDR3: TGTGCCAGCAGTTTAATAGGACAGGGGGCAAATGAGCAGTTCTTC.

In this sample, this clonotype is large. This chain links TRBV5-1 with TRBJ2-3; D gene unclear. Per germline, CDR1 SGHRS and CDR2 YFSETQ. CDR3 length equals 15 residues. V dropped 3 bases and J dropped 2 bases, with 13 bases sitting between them. CDR3 sequence reads: CASSWTDRITDTQYF. DNA for the CDR3: TGCGCCAGCAGCTGGACGGACCGCATCACAGATACGCAGTATTTT.

This clonotype was observed many times. V gene TRBV4-3 combines with J gene TRBJ2-7; a weak D match, TRBD2 (5 bases). The ends were cut back, 9 bases at V and 2 bases at J, with 14 bases in the middle. CDR1 and CDR2 from the germline V gene are LGHNA and YSLEER. This CDR3 has 13 amino acids. The CDR3 reads CAREAPLTYEQYF. The CDR3 region has the DNA TGCGCCAGGGAGGCTCCCCTCACCTACGAGCAGTACTTC.

Ten or more counts support this clonotype. The chain is built from TRBV7-2 and TRBJ1-2, with 7 bases that match TRBD1. The CDR3 has 17 amino acids. Germline V gene sequence: CDR1 SGHTA, CDR2 FQGNSA. Unmatched junction bases numbered 17, after V lost 5 bases and J lost 5 bases. CDR3 sequence (DNA): TGTGCCAGCAGCCCAGCGAGCGGACAGGCTCCGGGGTATGGCTACACCTTC. It specifies CASSPASGQAPGYGYTF.

There are many counts of this clonotype. V is TRBV10-3 and J is TRBJ2-3, with 9 bases identical to TRBD1. The CDR3 runs 13 residues. CDR1 is ENHRY, CDR2 SYGVKD, per germline. After removal of 11 bases from V and 4 bases from J, the junction contained 7 bases not matched to a gene. This CDR3 is CAATGGVADTQYF. As DNA, the CDR3 is TGTGCCGCAACAGGGGGCGTCGCAGATACGCAGTATTTT.

This sequence joins TRBV19 and TRBJ2-1; D is perhaps TRBD1 (6 bases). The CDR3 runs to 15 residues. The V end was cut by 0 bases, the J end by 4 bases, with 10 bases between. Germline V gives CDR1 LNHDA, CDR2 SQIVND (reference sequence). CDR3 in DNA: TGTGCCAGTAGTATAGACCGACAGGTTTACAATGAGCAGTTCTTC. This translates into CASSIDRQVYNEQFF.

This clonotype was found many times. The chain has TRBV10-3 and TRBJ2-7; the match to TRBD1 covers 7 bases. Germline assignment: CDR1 ENHRY and CDR2 SYGVKD. The CDR3 covers 15 residues. V trimming: 3 bases; J trimming: 1 base; junction bases outside the gene matches: 6. CDR3 loop: CAISDPWTGSYEQYF. Written as DNA, the CDR3 is TGTGCCATCAGTGACCCTTGGACAGGTTCCTACGAGCAGTACTTC.

There are many counts of this clonotype. This sequence joins TRBV9 and TRBJ1-3, with 7 bases lining up with TRBD1. The germline V gene has CDR1 SGDLS and CDR2 YYNGEE. The CDR3 has 15 amino acids. With 4 bases clipped from V and 0 bases from J, the junction kept 4 bases outside the gene matches. CDR3 nucleotide sequence: TGTGCCAGCAGCCCGGGACAGAGCTCTGGAAACACCATATATTTT. This translates into CASSPGQSSGNTIYF.

The table lists this clonotype with many counts. V and J are TRBV12-3 or TRBV12-4 and TRBJ2-7; D gene uncertain. This CDR3 is 12 amino acids long. V lost 3 bases and J lost 8, with 11 bases in between. CDR3 sequence reads: CASSLDPLKQYF. CDR3 bases: TGTGCCAGCAGTTTGGATCCTTTAAAGCAGTACTTC.

This clonotype was counted ten times or more. V is TRBV28 and J is TRBJ2-2; 10 positions agree with TRBD1. V shed 6 bases, J shed 5 bases, and the junction held 3 bases outside the gene matches. The CDR3 extends over 14 amino acids. In germline, CDR1 is MDHEN, CDR2 SYDVKM. The CDR3 protein is CASRGQGETGELFF. The CDR3 DNA reads TGTGCCAGCAGAGGACAGGGGGAAACCGGGGAGCTGTTTTTT.

This clonotype was detected many times. J is TRBJ2-5 and V is TRBV28; either TRBD1 or TRBD2 may fit D (7 bases each). This CDR3 is built from 14 residues. From germline, CDR1 is MDHEN and CDR2 SYDVKM. Trimming shortened V by 4 bases and J by 5 bases, and 14 bases separated the two germline ends. The CDR3 loop reads CASSSRRGGETQYF. The CDR3 DNA reads TGTGCCAGCAGTTCCCGCAGGGGGGGGGAGACCCAGTACTTC.

This clonotype occurred many times. CDR3 amino acids: CASRRRSGTEQYF. The CDR3 nucleotides are TGTGCCAGCAGAAGAAGGAGTGGGACCGAGCAGTACTTC. The chain uses TRBV7-2 and TRBJ2-7, with D possibly being TRBD1 or TRBD2 (5 bases each). This CDR3 contains 13 residues. The V gene's germline CDR1 is SGHTA and CDR2 FQGNSA. The V end was cut by 6 bases, the J end by 6 bases, with 15 bases between.

The chain couples TRBV5-1 to TRBJ2-1; 9 bases fit TRBD1. After removal of 4 bases from V and 1 base from J, the junction contained 3 bases not matched to a gene. The CDR3 length is 15 residues. The germline V gene has CDR1 SGHRS and CDR2 YFSETQ. The CDR3 loop reads CASSGGTGSYNEQFF. Here the CDR3 DNA reads TGCGCCAGCAGCGGTGGGACAGGGTCCTACAATGAGCAGTTCTTC. The full variable domain, its missing parts supplied by reference TRBV5-1 and TRBJ2-1, is KAGVTQTPRYLIKTRGQQVTLSCSPISGHRSVSWYQQTPGQGLQFLFEYFSETQRNKGNFPGRFSGRQFSNSRSEMNVSTLELGDSALYLCASSGGTGSYNEQFFGPGTRLTVL.

This clonotype was seen only a few times. The genes are TRBV20-1 and TRBJ1-5; TRBD1 agrees at 8 bases. The CDR3 is 15 amino acids. Trimming cost V 0 bases and J 4 bases; bases outside gene matches: 5. Germline V gives CDR1 DFQATT, CDR2 SNEGSKA (reference sequence). The CDR3 sequence is CSARDGRGQNQPQHF. The DNA of the CDR3 is TGCAGTGCTAGAGACGGCAGGGGGCAAAATCAGCCCCAGCATTTT.

This clonotype was seen many times. This rearrangement joins TRBV11-1 to TRBJ2-1, with TRBD2 matching over 8 bases. The germline CDR1 and CDR2 sequences are SGHAT and FQDESV (reference sequence). The CDR3 covers 16 residues. Losses at the gene ends were 5 bases for V and 8 bases for J; bases not matched to a gene: 14. CDR3 amino acids: CASSAFPGLGDDEQFF. The CDR3 nucleotides are TGTGCCAGCAGCGCATTTCCGGGACTAGGTGATGATGAGCAGTTCTTC.

At least ten counts were recorded for this clonotype. The genes are TRBV20-1 and TRBJ1-2; TRBD1 matches 9 bases. Germline V gene data show CDR1 as DFQATT and CDR2 as SNEGSKA (reference sequence). This CDR3 spans 15 amino acids. This CDR3 reads CSKELLRTGDYGYTF. CDR3 nucleotide sequence: TGCAGCAAAGAACTGTTAAGGACAGGGGACTATGGCTACACCTTC.

Many counts were recorded for this clonotype. This chain connects TRBV12-3 or TRBV12-4 to TRBJ1-3, with 7 bases identical to TRBD1. The CDR3 has 14 amino acids. V shed 6 bases and J 3 bases; nucleotides not matched to a gene: 5. CDR3 DNA: TGTGCCAGCAGGACGACAGGGCGTGGAAACACCATATATTTT. This translates into CASRTTGRGNTIYF.

This clonotype was seen many times. This chain connects TRBV20-1 to TRBJ2-7; weak D call: TRBD1 (5 bases). V dropped 3 bases and J dropped 0 bases, with 12 bases sitting between them. Germline V gives CDR1 DFQATT, CDR2 SNEGSKA (reference sequence). CDR3 length: 14 amino acids. In DNA, the CDR3 is TGCAGTGCTAGGGAAGACAGCCTCTCCTACGAGCAGTACTTC. Translating it yields CSAREDSLSYEQYF.

In its sample, this clonotype was seen many times. The J gene is TRBJ1-4, the V gene TRBV5-1, with no clear D. The V and J ends lost 2 bases and 6 bases respectively, with 11 bases between them. CDR1 is SGHRS, CDR2 YFSETQ, per germline. The CDR3 totals 14 residues. In DNA, the CDR3 is TGCGCCAGCAGCTTTAGGCCCGACCATGAAAAACTGTTTTTT. It translates to CASSFRPDHEKLFF.

This clonotype was counted many times. V and J are TRBV5-1 and TRBJ1-1; 7 bases line up with TRBD1. CDR3 length: 13 residues. Per the germline V gene, CDR1 is SGHRS and CDR2 is YFSETQ. With V trimmed by 3 bases and J by 7 bases, 6 bases remained unmatched. In nucleotides, the CDR3 is TGCGCCAGCAGCTCTGGGACAGCCAGTGAAGCTTTCTTT. Translated: CASSSGTASEAFF.

This clonotype was counted many times. The chain carries TRBV29-1 and TRBJ2-5; perhaps D is TRBD1 or TRBD2 (5 bases each). This CDR3 is built from 13 residues. Trimming took off 3 bases at V and 2 bases at J, with 10 bases between the two ends. Germline V gene sequence: CDR1 SQVTM, CDR2 ANQGSEA. The CDR3 is CSVERGYQETQYF. The DNA for the CDR3 is TGCAGCGTTGAGAGGGGATATCAAGAGACCCAGTACTTC.

This clonotype was seen repeatedly, ten times or more. The rearrangement uses TRBV12-3 or TRBV12-4 and TRBJ1-2; unclear D gene. The CDR3 runs 12 residues. V gave up 2 bases and J gave up 8 bases, with 9 bases separating them. CDR3 coding DNA: TGTGCCAGCAGTTTACGGGAAGAGGGCTACACCTTC. Amino acids: CASSLREEGYTF.

Ten or more counts support this clonotype. This rearrangement joins TRBV20-1 to TRBJ2-5; no clear D. V gave up 3 bases and J gave up 0 bases, with 8 bases separating them. In germline, CDR1 is DFQATT, CDR2 SNEGSKA (reference sequence). The CDR3 has 13 amino acids. Written as DNA, the CDR3 is TGCAGTGCTAGGGGCGGAAACCAAGAGACCCAGTACTTC. Protein: CSARGGNQETQYF.

This clonotype was observed at least ten times. The rearrangement uses TRBV7-8 and TRBJ2-2; no reliable D call. The V end lost 5 bases, the J end lost 3 bases, and 7 bases lay between the germline ends. CDR3 size: 13 residues. In germline, CDR1 is SGHVS, CDR2 FQNEAQ. The CDR3 sequence: CASSARDTGELFF. The CDR3 region has the DNA TGTGCCAGCAGCGCACGGGACACCGGGGAGCTGTTTTTT.

This clonotype was counted between two and nine times. The chain links TRBV9 to TRBJ2-2; D is possibly TRBD2 (6 bases). Germline V gene lookup returns CDR1 SGDLS and CDR2 YYNGEE. The V end lost 3 bases, the J end lost 1 base, and 13 bases lay between the germline ends. The CDR3 has 16 amino acids. The CDR3 loop is CASSGRDGLNTGELFF. The CDR3 region has the DNA TGTGCCAGCAGCGGGAGGGACGGCCTGAACACCGGGGAGCTGTTTTTT.

This clonotype has ten or more counts. The rearrangement joins TRBV15 to TRBJ2-1; TRBD2 agrees at 11 bases. The V segment lost 1 base and the J segment 2 bases; nucleotides outside the gene matches: 7. The CDR3 runs to 18 residues. Germline lookup yields CDR1 LNHNV and CDR2 YYDKDF (reference sequence). The CDR3 spells CATSRGLAGGAAYNEQFF. Written as DNA, the CDR3 is TGTGCCACCAGCAGAGGTCTAGCGGGAGGCGCTGCCTACAATGAGCAGTTCTTC.